This T cell receptor beta chain came from a study of regulatory T cells in long-lasting Graves disease. Broader study findings: Compared with new cases, persistent Graves' patients showed reduced TCR diversity. Persistent disease showed a preference for TRBV28, TRBJ1-2 and TRBJ2-5.

Indicated time point: persistent/refractory GD, antithyroid drugs over 5 years with positive TRAb. PBMC-extracted RNA yielded the TCR library. The patient group derived from an endocrinology department in Xi'an, China. Deletions cut 3 bases from V and 0 bases from J, with 8 bases between. This CDR3 has 13 amino acids. Germline CDR1 and CDR2: GTSNPN and SVGIG (reference sequence). This clonotype was seen at least ten times. What it recognizes is unknown. Combining iRepertoire HTBI primers with Arm-PCR of CDR3 regions, the authors built TCR beta libraries. TCRdb passed the multiplex PCR reads through MiXCR, listing each CDR3 protein once. The sample records approximately 400,000 distinct CDR3 sequences, 23% being singletons.

The clonotype originates from a female donor with Graves disease. This chain links TRBV30 with TRBJ1-1; D unresolved. Sequences were derived from peripheral blood mononuclear cells (PBMCs), sampled when the disease was refractory, from a patient treated with antithyroid drugs. The DNA of the CDR3 is TGTGCCTGGAGCGCAACTCTGAACACTGAAGCTTTCTTT. Its protein is CAWSATLNTEAFF.